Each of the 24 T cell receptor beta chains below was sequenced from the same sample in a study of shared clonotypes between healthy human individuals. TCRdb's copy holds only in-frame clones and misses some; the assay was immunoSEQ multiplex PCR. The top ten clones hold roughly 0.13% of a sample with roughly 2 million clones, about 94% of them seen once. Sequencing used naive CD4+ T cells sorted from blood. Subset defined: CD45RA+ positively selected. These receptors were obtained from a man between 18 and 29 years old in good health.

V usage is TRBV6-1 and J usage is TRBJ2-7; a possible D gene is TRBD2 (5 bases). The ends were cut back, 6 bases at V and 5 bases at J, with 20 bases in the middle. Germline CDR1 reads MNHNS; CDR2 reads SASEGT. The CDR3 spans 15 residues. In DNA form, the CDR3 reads TGTGCCAGCAGACGGGGAGAGGCCACGTCGGACGAGCAGTACTTC. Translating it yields CASRRGEATSDEQYF.

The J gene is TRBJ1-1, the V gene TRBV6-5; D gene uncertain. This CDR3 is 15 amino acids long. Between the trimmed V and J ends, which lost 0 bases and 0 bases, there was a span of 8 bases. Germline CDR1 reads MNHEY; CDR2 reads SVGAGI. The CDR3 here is CASSYSRSVNTEAFF. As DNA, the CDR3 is TGTGCCAGCAGTTACTCTCGGTCGGTGAACACTGAAGCTTTCTTT.

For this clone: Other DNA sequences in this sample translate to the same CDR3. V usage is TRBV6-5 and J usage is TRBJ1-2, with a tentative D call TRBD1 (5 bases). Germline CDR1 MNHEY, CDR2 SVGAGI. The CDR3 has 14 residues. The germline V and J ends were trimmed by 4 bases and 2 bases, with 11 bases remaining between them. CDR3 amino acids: CASSLTVSNYGYTF. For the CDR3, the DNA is TGTGCCAGCAGTTTGACAGTCTCCAACTATGGCTACACCTTC.

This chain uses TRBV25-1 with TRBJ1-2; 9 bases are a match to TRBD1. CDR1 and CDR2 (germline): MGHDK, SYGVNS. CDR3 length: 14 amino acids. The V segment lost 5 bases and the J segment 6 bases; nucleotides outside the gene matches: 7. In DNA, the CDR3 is TGTGCCAGCAGTACAGGGGGCTTTGGCGATGGCTACACCTTC. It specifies CASSTGGFGDGYTF.

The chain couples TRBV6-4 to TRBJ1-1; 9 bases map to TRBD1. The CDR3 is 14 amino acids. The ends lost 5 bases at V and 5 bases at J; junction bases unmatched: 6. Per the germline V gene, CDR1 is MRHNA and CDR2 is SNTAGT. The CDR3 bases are TGTGCCAGCAGTAACGGACAGGGGCGGACTGAAGCTTTCTTT. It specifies CASSNGQGRTEAFF.

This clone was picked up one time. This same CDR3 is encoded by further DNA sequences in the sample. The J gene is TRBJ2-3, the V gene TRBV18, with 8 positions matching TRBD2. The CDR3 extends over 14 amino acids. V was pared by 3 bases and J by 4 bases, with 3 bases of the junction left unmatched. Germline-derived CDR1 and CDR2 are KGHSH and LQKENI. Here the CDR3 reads CASSPRGGPDTQYF. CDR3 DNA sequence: TGTGCCAGCTCACCTCGCGGGGGGCCAGATACGCAGTATTTT.

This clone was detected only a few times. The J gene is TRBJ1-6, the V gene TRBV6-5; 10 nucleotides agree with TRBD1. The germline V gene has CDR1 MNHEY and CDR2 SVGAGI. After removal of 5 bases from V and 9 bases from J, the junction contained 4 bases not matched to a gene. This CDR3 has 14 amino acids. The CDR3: CASSPGTGVSPLHF. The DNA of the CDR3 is TGTGCCAGCAGTCCCGGGACAGGGGTTTCACCCCTCCACTTT.

CDR3 nucleotides: TGTGCCAGCAGCTTGGCTGTCGGCTCTCGGTATGGCTACACCTTC. Translation gives CASSLAVGSRYGYTF. V usage is TRBV7-9 and J usage is TRBJ1-2; the D is unclear. V lost 3 bases and J 5 bases, leaving 16 bases between the germline ends. This CDR3 region has 15 residues. Germline loops: CDR1 SEHNR, CDR2 FQNEAQ (reference sequence).

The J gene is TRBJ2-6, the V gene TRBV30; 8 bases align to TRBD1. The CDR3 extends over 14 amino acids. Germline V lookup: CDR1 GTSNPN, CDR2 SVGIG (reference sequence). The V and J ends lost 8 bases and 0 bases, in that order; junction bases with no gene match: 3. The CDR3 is CARDRSSGANVLTF. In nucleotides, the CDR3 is TGTGCCCGGGACAGGAGCTCTGGGGCCAACGTCCTGACTTTC.

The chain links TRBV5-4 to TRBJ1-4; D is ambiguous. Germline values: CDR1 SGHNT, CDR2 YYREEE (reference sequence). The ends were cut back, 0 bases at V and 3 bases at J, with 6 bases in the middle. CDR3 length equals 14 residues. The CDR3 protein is CASSLAGANEKLFF. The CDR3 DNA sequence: TGTGCCAGCAGCTTGGCCGGGGCTAATGAAAAACTGTTTTTT.

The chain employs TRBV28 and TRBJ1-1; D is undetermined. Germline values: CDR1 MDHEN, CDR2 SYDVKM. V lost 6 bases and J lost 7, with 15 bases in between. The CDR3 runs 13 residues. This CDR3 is CASSSPDLNEAFF. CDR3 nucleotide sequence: TGTGCCAGCAGCTCGCCGGACCTTAATGAAGCTTTCTTT.

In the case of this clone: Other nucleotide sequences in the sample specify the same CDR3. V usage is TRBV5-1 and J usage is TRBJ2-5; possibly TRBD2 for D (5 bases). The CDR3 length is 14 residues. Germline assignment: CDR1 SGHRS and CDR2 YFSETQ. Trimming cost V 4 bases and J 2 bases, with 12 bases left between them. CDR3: CASSPPGSQETQYF. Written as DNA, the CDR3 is TGCGCCAGCAGCCCGCCGGGATCGCAAGAGACCCAGTACTTC. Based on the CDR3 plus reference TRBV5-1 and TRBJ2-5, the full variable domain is KAGVTQTPRYLIKTRGQQVTLSCSPISGHRSVSWYQQTPGQGLQFLFEYFSETQRNKGNFPGRFSGRQFSNSRSEMNVSTLELGDSALYLCASSPPGSQETQYFGPGTRLLVL.

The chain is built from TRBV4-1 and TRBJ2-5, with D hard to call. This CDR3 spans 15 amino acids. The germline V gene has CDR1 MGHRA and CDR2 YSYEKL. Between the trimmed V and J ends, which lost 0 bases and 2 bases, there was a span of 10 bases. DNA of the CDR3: TGCGCCAGCAGCCAAGAGAATCGGCTACAAGAGACCCAGTACTTC. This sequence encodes CASSQENRLQETQYF.

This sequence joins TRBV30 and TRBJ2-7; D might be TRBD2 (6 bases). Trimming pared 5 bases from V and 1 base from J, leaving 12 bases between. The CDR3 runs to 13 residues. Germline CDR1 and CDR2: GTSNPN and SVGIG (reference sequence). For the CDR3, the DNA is TGTGCCTGGGGTTTAGCGGTATCCTACGAGCAGTACTTC. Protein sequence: CAWGLAVSYEQYF.

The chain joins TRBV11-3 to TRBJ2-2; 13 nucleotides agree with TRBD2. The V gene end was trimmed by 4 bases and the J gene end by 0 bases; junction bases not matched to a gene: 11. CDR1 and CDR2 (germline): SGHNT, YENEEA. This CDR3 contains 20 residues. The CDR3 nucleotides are TGTGCCAGCAGCTCGACGTTCGGGACTAGCGGGGCCGCGAACACCGGGGAGCTGTTTTTT. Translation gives CASSSTFGTSGAANTGELFF.

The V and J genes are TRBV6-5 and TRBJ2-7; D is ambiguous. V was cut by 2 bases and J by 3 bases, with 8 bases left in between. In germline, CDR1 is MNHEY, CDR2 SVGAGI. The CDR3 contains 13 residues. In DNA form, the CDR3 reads TGTGCCAGCAGTTACCGTGGCAACTACGAGCAGTACTTC. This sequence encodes CASSYRGNYEQYF.

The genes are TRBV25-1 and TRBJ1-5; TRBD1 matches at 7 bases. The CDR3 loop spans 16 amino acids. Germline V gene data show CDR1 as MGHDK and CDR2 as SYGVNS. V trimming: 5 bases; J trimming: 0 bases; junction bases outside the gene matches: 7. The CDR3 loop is CASSNAGGYSNQPQHF. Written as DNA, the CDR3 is TGTGCCAGCAGTAATGCAGGGGGTTATAGCAATCAGCCCCAGCATTTT.

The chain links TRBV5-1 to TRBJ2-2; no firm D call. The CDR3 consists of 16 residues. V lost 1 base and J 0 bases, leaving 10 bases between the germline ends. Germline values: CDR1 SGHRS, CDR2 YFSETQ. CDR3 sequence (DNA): TGCGCCAGCAGCTTGTCCGTGGGAACGAACACCGGGGAGCTGTTTTTT. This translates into CASSLSVGTNTGELFF.

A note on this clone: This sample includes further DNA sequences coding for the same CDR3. In DNA, the CDR3 is TGTGCCTGGAGTGTGGGGGGAAGCACAGATACGCAGTATTTT. It translates to CAWSVGGSTDTQYF. J is TRBJ2-3 and V is TRBV30; the D gene is possibly TRBD2 (6 bases). Germline V gives CDR1 GTSNPN, CDR2 SVGIG (reference sequence). Trimming pared 0 bases from V and 0 bases from J, leaving 7 bases between. The CDR3 totals 14 residues.

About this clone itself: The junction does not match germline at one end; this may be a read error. CDR3 DNA: TGTGCTAGCAGCTTAGCGCCAGGTACCCAAGAGACCCAGTACTTC. Residues: CASSLAPGTQETQYF. The chain links TRBV7-7 to TRBJ2-5; weak D call: TRBD2 (5 bases). Germline loops: CDR1 SSHAT, CDR2 FNYEAQ (reference sequence). CDR3 length: 15 residues.

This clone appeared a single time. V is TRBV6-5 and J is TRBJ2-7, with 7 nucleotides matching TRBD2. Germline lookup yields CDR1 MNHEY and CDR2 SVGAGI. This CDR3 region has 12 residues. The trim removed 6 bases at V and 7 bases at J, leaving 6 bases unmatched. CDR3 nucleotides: TGTGCCAGCAGCCGGGACTACAAAGAGCAGTACTTC. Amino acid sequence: CASSRDYKEQYF.

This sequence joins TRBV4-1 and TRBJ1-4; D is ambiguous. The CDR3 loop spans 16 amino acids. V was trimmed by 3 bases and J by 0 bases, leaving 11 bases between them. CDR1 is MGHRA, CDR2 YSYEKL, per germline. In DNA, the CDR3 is TGCGCCAGCAGCCAGCCCCGGGGTGCAACTAATGAAAAACTGTTTTTT. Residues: CASSQPRGATNEKLFF.

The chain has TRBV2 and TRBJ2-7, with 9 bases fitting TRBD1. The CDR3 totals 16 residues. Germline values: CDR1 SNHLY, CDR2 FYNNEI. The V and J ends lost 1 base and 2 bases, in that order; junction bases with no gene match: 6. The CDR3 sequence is CASSEEKTGGPYEQYF. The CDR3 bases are TGTGCCAGCAGTGAAGAGAAGACAGGGGGTCCCTACGAGCAGTACTTC.

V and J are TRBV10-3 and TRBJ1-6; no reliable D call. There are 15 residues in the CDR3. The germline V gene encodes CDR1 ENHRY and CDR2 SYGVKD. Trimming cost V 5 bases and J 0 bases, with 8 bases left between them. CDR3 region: CAISTGVSYNSPLHF. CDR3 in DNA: TGTGCCATCAGTACGGGCGTCTCCTATAATTCACCCCTCCACTTT.